These T cell receptor beta chains were read from a single sample in a study of T-cell reconstitution after alpha-beta-depleted transplantation in children. Each CDR3 protein gets one entry after TCRdb re-called the PCR reads with MiXCR. The data hold around 200,000 distinct CDR3 sequences, with approximately 10% observed a single time. Sequences were derived from PBMCs, sampled before TCRalphabeta/CD19-depleted stem cell transplant. The receptors stem from a child in the first two years of life with acute myeloid leukemia, due to receive a stem cell transplant. The CDR3 runs from the conserved cysteine through the conserved F or W. D genes are given only for firm matches. Clone size is not always given. Where it is, it says once, few, many or a class for expanded clones.

d_gene | j_gene | v_gene | abundance | CDR3aa | CDR3nt
- | TRBJ2-2 | TRBV6-1 | few | CASHLGGNTGELFF | TGTGCCAGCCACCTGGGGGGGAACACCGGGGAGCTGTTTTTT
- | TRBJ2-3 | TRBV20-1 | many | CSARWGLSTDTQYF | TGCAGTGCTAGATGGGGGCTTAGCACAGATACGCAGTATTTT
TRBD1 | TRBJ1-6 | TRBV20-1 | many | CSAQVIAGQGRNSPLHF | TGCAGTGCCCAGGTTATAGCGGGACAGGGGCGCAATTCACCCCTCCACTTT
TRBD1 | TRBJ2-3 | TRBV5-1 | many | CASSPGTGRQDTQYF | TGCGCCAGCAGTCCCGGGACAGGGCGGCAAGATACGCAGTATTTT
- | TRBJ1-1 | TRBV5-1 | - | CASSLAAGAGNTEAFF | TGCGCCAGCAGCTTGGCGGCAGGGGCCGGGAACACTGAAGCTTTCTTT
- | TRBJ2-5 | TRBV24-1 | many | CATSVGGAKETQYF | TGTGCCACCAGTGTAGGGGGGGCCAAAGAGACCCAGTACTTC
- | TRBJ1-4 | TRBV3-1 | many | CASSIRTATNEKLFF | TGTGCCAGCAGCATACGGACAGCAACTAATGAAAAACTGTTTTTT
- | TRBJ1-5 | TRBV20-1 | many | CSARDLENQPQHF | TGCAGTGCTAGAGATCTAGAGAATCAGCCCCAGCATTTT
- | TRBJ1-5 | TRBV19 | many | CASRRDTNQPQHF | TGTGCCAGTCGCCGGGACACCAATCAGCCCCAGCATTTT
- | TRBJ2-7 | TRBV6-5 | many | CASSYGSLSSYEQYF | TGTGCCAGCAGTTACGGGTCTCTTAGCTCCTACGAGCAGTACTTC
- | TRBJ1-1 | TRBV29-1 | many | CSVEWMREAFF | TGCAGCGTTGAATGGATGAGGGAAGCTTTCTTT
TRBD2 | TRBJ2-3 | TRBV7-2 | many | CASSLAPAGAADTQYF | TGTGCCAGCAGCTTAGCTCCAGCGGGAGCAGCAGATACGCAGTATTTT
- | TRBJ2-2 | TRBV24-1 | many | CATNKGGNTGELFF | TGTGCCACCAATAAGGGCGGGAACACCGGGGAGCTGTTTTTT
- | TRBJ2-2 | TRBV7-8 | - | CASSFQPQSAGELFF | TGTGCCAGCAGCTTCCAGCCCCAATCGGCCGGGGAGCTGTTTTTT
- | TRBJ2-5 | TRBV12-3/TRBV12-4 | many | CASSLMSGETQYF | TGTGCCAGCAGTTTAATGTCAGGCGAGACCCAGTACTTC
- | TRBJ2-2 | TRBV12-3/TRBV12-4 | many | CATSLQGWNAGELFF | TGTGCCACTTCTCTACAGGGATGGAATGCCGGGGAGCTGTTTTTT
- | TRBJ1-2 | TRBV2 | many | CASAATNYGYTF | TGTGCCAGCGCAGCTACTAACTATGGCTACACCTTC
- | TRBJ2-2 | TRBV7-6 | many | CASSLEPGAPTGELFF | TGTGCCAGCAGCTTAGAACCGGGGGCGCCCACCGGGGAGCTGTTTTTT
- | TRBJ2-3 | TRBV6-4 | many | CASRAIRTDTQYF | TGTGCCAGCAGAGCTATTCGCACAGATACGCAGTATTTT
- | TRBJ1-5 | TRBV9 | - | CASSVEGGGPQHF | TGTGCCAGCAGCGTAGAAGGTGGGGGGCCCCAGCATTTT
- | TRBJ1-6 | TRBV7-2 | many | CASSLLGPYNSPLHF | TGTGCCAGCAGCCTTCTGGGACCCTATAATTCACCCCTCCACTTT
TRBD2 | TRBJ2-1 | TRBV19 | many | CASSAGGAGEQFF | TGTGCCAGTAGTGCCGGGGGGGCGGGTGAGCAGTTCTTC